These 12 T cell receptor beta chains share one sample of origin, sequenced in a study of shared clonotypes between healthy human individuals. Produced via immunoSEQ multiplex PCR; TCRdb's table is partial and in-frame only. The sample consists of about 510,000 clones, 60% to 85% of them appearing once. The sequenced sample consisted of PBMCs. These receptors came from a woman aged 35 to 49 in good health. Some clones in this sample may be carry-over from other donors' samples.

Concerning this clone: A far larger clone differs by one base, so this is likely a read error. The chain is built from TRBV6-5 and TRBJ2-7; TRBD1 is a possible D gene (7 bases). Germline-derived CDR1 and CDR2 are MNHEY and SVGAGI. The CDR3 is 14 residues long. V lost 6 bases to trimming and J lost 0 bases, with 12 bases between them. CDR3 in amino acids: CASSRGTVSYEQYF. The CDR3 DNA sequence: TGTGCCAGCAGCCGCGGGACAGTCTCCTACGAGCAGTACTTC.

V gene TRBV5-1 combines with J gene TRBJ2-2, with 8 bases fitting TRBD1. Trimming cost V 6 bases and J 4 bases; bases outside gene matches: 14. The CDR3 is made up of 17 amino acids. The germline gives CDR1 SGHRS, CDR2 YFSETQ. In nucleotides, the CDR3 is TGCGCCAGCAAAGCTGGCAGGGGGCCCGGCGGCACCGGGGAGCTGTTTTTT. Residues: CASKAGRGPGGTGELFF.

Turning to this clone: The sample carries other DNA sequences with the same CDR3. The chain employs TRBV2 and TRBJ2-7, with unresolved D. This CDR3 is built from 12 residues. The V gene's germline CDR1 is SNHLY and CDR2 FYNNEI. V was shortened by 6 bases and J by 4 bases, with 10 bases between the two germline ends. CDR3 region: CASRRQLYEQYF. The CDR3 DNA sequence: TGTGCCAGCAGACGACAATTATACGAGCAGTACTTC. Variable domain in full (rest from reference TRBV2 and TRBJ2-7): EPEVTQTPSHQVTQMGQEVILRCVPISNHLYFYWYRQILGQKVEFLVSFYNNEISEKSEIFDDQFSVERPDGSNFTLKIRSTKLEDSAMYFCASRRQLYEQYFGPGTRLTVT.

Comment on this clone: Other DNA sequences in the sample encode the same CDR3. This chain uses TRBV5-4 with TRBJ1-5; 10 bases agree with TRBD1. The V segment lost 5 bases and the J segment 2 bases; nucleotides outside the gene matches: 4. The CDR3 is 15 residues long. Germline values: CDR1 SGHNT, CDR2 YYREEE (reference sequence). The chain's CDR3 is CASSPGTGGNQPQHF. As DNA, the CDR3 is TGTGCCAGCAGTCCCGGGACAGGGGGCAATCAGCCCCAGCATTTT.

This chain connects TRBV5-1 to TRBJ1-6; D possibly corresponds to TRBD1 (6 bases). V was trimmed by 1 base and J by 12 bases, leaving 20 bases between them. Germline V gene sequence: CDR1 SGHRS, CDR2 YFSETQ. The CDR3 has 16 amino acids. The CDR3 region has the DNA TGCGCCAGCAGCTTGCAAGGGGCAGGGGCTTTGGAACCCCTCCACTTT. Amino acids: CASSLQGAGALEPLHF.

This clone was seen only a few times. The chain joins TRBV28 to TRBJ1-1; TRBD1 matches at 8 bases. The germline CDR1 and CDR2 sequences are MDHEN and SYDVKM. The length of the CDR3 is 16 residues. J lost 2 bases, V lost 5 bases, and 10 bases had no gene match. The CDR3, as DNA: TGTGCCAGCAGTACCTCACTGACAGGGGAAAACACTGAAGCTTTCTTT. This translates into CASSTSLTGENTEAFF.

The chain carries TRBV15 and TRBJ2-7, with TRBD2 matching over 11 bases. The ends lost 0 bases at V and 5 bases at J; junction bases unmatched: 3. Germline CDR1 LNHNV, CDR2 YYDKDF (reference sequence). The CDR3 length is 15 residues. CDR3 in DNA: TGTGCCACCAGCAGAGAAGGGACTAGCGGTAACGAGCAGTACTTC. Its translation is CATSREGTSGNEQYF.

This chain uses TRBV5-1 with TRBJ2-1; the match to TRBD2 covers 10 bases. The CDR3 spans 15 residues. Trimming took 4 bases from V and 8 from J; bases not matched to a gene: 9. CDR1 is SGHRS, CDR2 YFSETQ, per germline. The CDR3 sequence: CASSPGVAGGDEQFF. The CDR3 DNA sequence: TGCGCCAGCAGCCCGGGGGTAGCGGGGGGCGATGAGCAGTTCTTC. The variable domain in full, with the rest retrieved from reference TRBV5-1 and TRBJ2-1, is KAGVTQTPRYLIKTRGQQVTLSCSPISGHRSVSWYQQTPGQGLQFLFEYFSETQRNKGNFPGRFSGRQFSNSRSEMNVSTLELGDSALYLCASSPGVAGGDEQFFGPGTRLTVL.

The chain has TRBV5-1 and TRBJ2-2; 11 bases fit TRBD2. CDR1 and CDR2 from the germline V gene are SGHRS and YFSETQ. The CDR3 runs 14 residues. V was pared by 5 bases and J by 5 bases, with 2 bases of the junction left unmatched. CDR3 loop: CASRTSGVTGELFF. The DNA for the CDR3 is TGCGCCAGCAGGACTAGCGGGGTGACCGGGGAGCTGTTTTTT.

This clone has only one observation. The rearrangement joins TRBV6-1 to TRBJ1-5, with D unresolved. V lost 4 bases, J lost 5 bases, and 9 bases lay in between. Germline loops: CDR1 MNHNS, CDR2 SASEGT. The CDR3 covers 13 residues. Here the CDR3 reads CASSVDGDQPQHF. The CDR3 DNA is TGTGCCAGCAGTGTAGACGGAGATCAGCCCCAGCATTTT.

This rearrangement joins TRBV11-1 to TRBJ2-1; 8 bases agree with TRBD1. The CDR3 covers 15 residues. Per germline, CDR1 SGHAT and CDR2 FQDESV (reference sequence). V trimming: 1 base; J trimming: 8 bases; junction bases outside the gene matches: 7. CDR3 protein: CASSLERTGIHEQFF. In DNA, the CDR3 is TGTGCCAGCAGCTTAGAACGGACAGGGATCCATGAGCAGTTCTTC.

For the CDR3, the DNA is TGTGCCAGCGGGGATCGGGGCTATGGCTACACCTTC. This translates into CASGDRGYGYTF. This sequence joins TRBV6-1 and TRBJ1-2; the D is unclear. V was shortened by 8 bases and J by 4 bases, with 11 bases between the two germline ends. CDR1 is MNHNS and CDR2 is SASEGT in the germline V gene. The CDR3 totals 12 residues.